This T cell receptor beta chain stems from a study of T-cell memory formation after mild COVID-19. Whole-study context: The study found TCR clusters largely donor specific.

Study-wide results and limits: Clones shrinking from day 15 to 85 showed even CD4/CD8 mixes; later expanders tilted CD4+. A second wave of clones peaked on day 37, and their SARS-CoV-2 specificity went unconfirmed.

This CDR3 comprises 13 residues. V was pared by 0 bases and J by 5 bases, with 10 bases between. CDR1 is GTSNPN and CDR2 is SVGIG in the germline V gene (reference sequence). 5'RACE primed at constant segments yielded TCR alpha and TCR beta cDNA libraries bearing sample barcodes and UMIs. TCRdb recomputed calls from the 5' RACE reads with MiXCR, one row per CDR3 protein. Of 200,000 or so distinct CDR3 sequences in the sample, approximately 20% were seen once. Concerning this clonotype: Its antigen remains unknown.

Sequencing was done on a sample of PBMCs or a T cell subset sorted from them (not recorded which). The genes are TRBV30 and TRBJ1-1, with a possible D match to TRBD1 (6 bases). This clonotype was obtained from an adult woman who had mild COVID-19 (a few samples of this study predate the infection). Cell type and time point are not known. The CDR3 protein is CAWSVTGPTEAFF. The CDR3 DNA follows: TGTGCCTGGAGTGTGACAGGTCCAACTGAAGCTTTCTTT.